This T cell receptor (beta chain) stems from a study of cytomegalovirus exposure and HLA in healthy donors. Background on the study: As an earlier analysis found, around 190 million T cells yielded about 100 million unique TCR beta sequences. When 350 to 500 donors were genotyped, about 86% of them were found to fall in the Caucasian-associated ancestry cluster.

General study findings and limits: CMV serostatus was the sole immune exposure data available. Later analysis identified a missense DCLRE1C variant that was linked to TCR beta V- and J-gene trimming.

Both 60 Vbeta primers and 13 Jbeta primers went into the PCR. Repertoires were generated with immunoSEQ multiplex PCR, while TCRdb's copy carries only in-frame clones and drops some. The profile shows more than 200,000 clones, approximately 81% of them singletons. Worth noting for this clone: Its antigen is currently unknown.

After removal of 4 bases from V and 0 bases from J, the junction contained 6 bases not matched to a gene. Germline V lookup: CDR1 LNHDA, CDR2 SQIVND (reference sequence). The CDR3 sequence is 16 residues long. The genes are TRBV19 and TRBJ2-7, with 10 nucleotides matching TRBD2. Sequenced sample: PBMCs. The clonotype comes from a human donor in good health. CDR3 sequence reads: CASSTTLAGSSYEQYF. The CDR3 region has the DNA TGTGCCAGTAGTACGACACTAGCGGGAAGCTCCTACGAGCAGTACTTC.